Shown below are 16 T cell receptor beta chains from a single sample sequenced in a study of blood T cell repertoires in COVID-19. TCRdb's table, derived via immunoSEQ multiplex PCR, lists solely in-frame clones and lacks some. The sample has fewer than 200,000 clones, under 90% seen once; the top ten hold about 12%. Sequencing was done on a sample of PBMCs or T cells enriched from blood (not recorded which). The receptors shown here come from a man aged 50 to 60 who had recovered from COVID-19.

The gene calls are TRBV27 and TRBJ1-2, with 9 nucleotides matching TRBD1. Trimming took 5 bases from V and 6 from J; bases not matched to a gene: 10. This CDR3 has 15 residues. Germline V gene data show CDR1 as MNHEY and CDR2 as SMNVEV (reference sequence). Written as DNA, the CDR3 is TGTGCCAGCAGTCAAGGGACAGGGTGGGGCGATGGCTACACCTTC. Translated: CASSQGTGWGDGYTF.

The chain combines TRBV15 with TRBJ2-1; 7 bases are a match to TRBD1. The J segment lost 4 bases and the V segment lost 0 bases, leaving 3 bases of the junction unmatched. Looked up from germline, CDR1 is LNHNV and CDR2 is YYDKDF (reference sequence). This CDR3 is 15 amino acids long. The CDR3 sequence is CATSRDPTGYNEQFF. The CDR3 DNA reads TGTGCCACCAGCAGAGATCCGACAGGGTACAATGAGCAGTTCTTC.

V gene TRBV19 combines with J gene TRBJ1-5; 10 bases map to TRBD1. The CDR3 is made up of 15 amino acids. The V and J ends lost 5 bases and 2 bases, in that order; junction bases with no gene match: 3. Per the germline V gene, CDR1 is LNHDA and CDR2 is SQIVND (reference sequence). As DNA, the CDR3 is TGTGCCAGTAGTCCGACAGGGGGCGGCAATCAGCCCCAGCATTTT. Translated: CASSPTGGGNQPQHF.

This sequence joins TRBV6-5 and TRBJ1-5; perhaps TRBD1 as D (5 bases). The CDR3 sequence is 15 residues long. Germline values: CDR1 MNHEY, CDR2 SVGAGI. The CDR3 nucleotides are TGTGCTACGTTCTTACAGGTGGGTGGCAATCAGCCCCAGCATTTT. Protein sequence: CATFLQVGGNQPQHF.

The table lists this clone with a count of one. The chain links TRBV18 to TRBJ1-5, with D possibly matching TRBD1 (6 bases). CDR3 length: 14 residues. The V end lost 6 bases, the J end lost 4 bases, and 13 bases lay between the germline ends. The V gene's germline CDR1 is KGHSH and CDR2 LQKENI. The CDR3 DNA reads TGTGCCAGCTCCCGACCAGGGGTAAATCAGCCCCAGCATTTT. It encodes CASSRPGVNQPQHF. Combining the CDR3 with reference TRBV18 and TRBJ1-5 gives the whole variable domain NAGVMQNPRHLVRRRGQEARLRCSPMKGHSHVYWYRQLPEEGLKFMVYLQKENIIDESGMPKERFSAEFPKEGPSILRIQQVVRGDSAAYFCASSRPGVNQPQHFGDGTRLSIL.

The V gene is TRBV5-8, the J gene TRBJ2-2; TRBD2 agrees at 14 bases. The CDR3 loop spans 18 amino acids. The V and J ends lost 1 base and 2 bases, in that order; junction bases with no gene match: 4. Looked up from germline, CDR1 is SGHTS and CDR2 is YDEGEE. CDR3 sequence (DNA): TGTGCCAGCAGCTTGAGGGGACTAGCGGGGGCAAACACCGGGGAGCTGTTTTTT. Protein product: CASSLRGLAGANTGELFF.

The chain joins TRBV7-2 to TRBJ1-3; the D gene is possibly TRBD1 (5 bases). V shed 0 bases and J shed 6 bases, with 15 bases lying between them. Germline V gene lookup returns CDR1 SGHTA and CDR2 FQGNSA. The CDR3 contains 16 residues. For the CDR3, the DNA is TGTGCCAGCAGCTTAGCGGGCGGGGGTCGGGTAAACACCATATATTTT. Amino acid sequence: CASSLAGGGRVNTIYF.

This chain uses TRBV6-5 with TRBJ1-5; D gene ambiguous. V shed 0 bases and J shed 4 bases, with 7 bases lying between them. This CDR3 is built from 14 residues. Germline V gives CDR1 MNHEY, CDR2 SVGAGI. The DNA of the CDR3 is TGTGCCAGCAGTTACTCGGGCCGGAATCAGCCCCAGCATTTT. Translated, it gives CASSYSGRNQPQHF.

V and J are TRBV7-2 and TRBJ1-2; 10 bases are shared with TRBD1. The CDR3 is made up of 13 amino acids. V shed 8 bases, J shed 2 bases, and the junction held 2 bases outside the gene matches. Germline CDR1 SGHTA, CDR2 FQGNSA. The CDR3 region has the DNA TGTGCCAGCGGGGGACAGGGGAACTATGGCTACACCTTC. Translation: CASGGQGNYGYTF.

This clone has a single count. This chain connects TRBV21-1 to TRBJ1-5. TRBV21-1 is labeled a pseudogene. This CDR3 has 16 amino acids. The CDR3 sequence is CATPGGGKSIPQPQHF. DNA for the CDR3: TGTGCCACCCCAGGTGGAGGGAAGAGTATACCTCAGCCCCAGCATTTT.

J is TRBJ2-6 and V is TRBV7-9; possible D gene TRBD1, 6 bases. This CDR3 region has 17 residues. Germline V gene data show CDR1 as SEHNR and CDR2 as FQNEAQ (reference sequence). Between the trimmed V and J ends, which lost 1 base and 4 bases, there was a span of 14 bases. DNA for the CDR3: TGTGCCAGCAGCTTAGGGGTAACAGGGTCCGGGGCCAACGTCCTGACTTTC. As protein: CASSLGVTGSGANVLTF.

The chain recombines TRBV18 with TRBJ2-5; D is unclear. The V end lost 1 base, the J end lost 2 bases, and 5 bases lay between the germline ends. The CDR3 consists of 13 residues. Germline V lookup: CDR1 KGHSH, CDR2 LQKENI. The CDR3 region is CASSPQQQETQYF. For the CDR3, the DNA is TGTGCCAGCTCACCACAACAGCAAGAGACCCAGTACTTC.

This chain links TRBV18 with TRBJ1-5; D may be TRBD1 (5 bases). The CDR3 is made up of 15 amino acids. Per germline, CDR1 KGHSH and CDR2 LQKENI. The V end was cut by 5 bases, the J end by 2 bases, with 13 bases between. CDR3 DNA: TGTGCCAGCTCAGAAACGGGGGGGGGCAATCAGCCCCAGCATTTT. Translating it yields CASSETGGGNQPQHF.

The genes are TRBV2 and TRBJ2-7; 8 positions agree with TRBD1. This CDR3 is built from 14 residues. The germline CDR1 and CDR2 sequences are SNHLY and FYNNEI. V lost 5 bases, J lost 7 bases, and 10 bases stayed unmatched. The CDR3 DNA sequence: TGTGCCAGCAGTCCCAGGACAGGGCCGGGGGAGCAGTACTTC. It is translated as CASSPRTGPGEQYF.

The rearrangement joins TRBV19 to TRBJ2-2; D perhaps matches TRBD2 (5 bases). V lost 1 base, J lost 1 base, and 7 bases lay in between. This CDR3 contains 15 residues. Looked up from germline, CDR1 is LNHDA and CDR2 is SQIVND (reference sequence). The CDR3 nucleotides read TGTGCCAGTAGTATAGTGGCGGGGAACACCGGGGAGCTGTTTTTT. The encoded protein is CASSIVAGNTGELFF.

This clone was found a few times. J is TRBJ1-2 and V is TRBV10-3; TRBD1 matches 8 bases. Germline loops: CDR1 ENHRY, CDR2 SYGVKD. The CDR3 sequence is 12 residues long. Unmatched junction bases numbered 1, after V lost 3 bases and J lost 7 bases. The CDR3 loop reads CAISDDRGGYTF. CDR3 nucleotide sequence: TGTGCCATCAGTGACGACAGGGGTGGCTACACCTTC.